This T cell receptor beta chain was documented in a study of blood T cell repertoires in COVID-19. Across the study: Collection of acute and convalescent COVID-19 samples took place in the United States, Italy and Spain.

Participants spanned ages 18 to 89 years and resided in about 25 US areas. The CDR3 extends over 16 amino acids. Germline CDR1 reads SGHTA; CDR2 reads FQGNSA. With V trimmed by 0 bases and J by 5 bases, 6 bases remained unmatched. Source study methods: Cell counts per sample came from amplifying reference gene primers. Assay: immunoSEQ multiplex PCR; the TCRdb copy retains only in-frame clones and omits some. For V, J and clone size, that table is used; D and trimming come from the DNA. Altogether about 300,000 clones are present, around 90% being singletons, with the ten largest covering about 1.7%. The sample taken for sequencing was PBMCs or T cells enriched from blood (not recorded which). This clonotype was sampled from a woman aged 40 to 50 who had recovered from COVID-19. The chain carries TRBV7-2 and TRBJ2-5; 10 bases are shared with TRBD2. The CDR3: CASSLALAGEGETQYF. In DNA form, the CDR3 reads TGTGCCAGCAGCTTAGCGCTAGCGGGAGAGGGGGAGACCCAGTACTTC.